This entry lists 7 T cell receptor beta chains sequenced from one sample in a study of shared clonotypes between healthy human individuals. Profiling relied on immunoSEQ multiplex PCR, and the TCRdb table lists in-frame clones only, not all of them. The sample carries approximately 1.5 million clones, around 98.5% recorded once. The sequenced sample was naive CD4+ T cells sorted from blood. The subset denotes: CD45RA+ positively selected. The receptors derive from a man aged 25-45 years in good health.

The V and J genes are TRBV2 and TRBJ1-1; no definite D call. This CDR3 spans 13 amino acids. Trimming removed 10 bases from V and 5 bases from J, with 17 bases in between. Per the germline V gene, CDR1 is SNHLY and CDR2 is FYNNEI. CDR3 region: CATLRGVLTEAFF. In nucleotides, the CDR3 is TGTGCCACCCTGCGCGGGGTTCTTACTGAAGCTTTCTTT.

This clone was recorded once. DNA of the CDR3: TGTGCCAGCAGTCTAGATAGAAAACGGGGCTACACCTTC. It is translated as CASSLDRKRGYTF. The genes are TRBV28 and TRBJ1-2; no reliable D call. The V gene lost 5 bases and the J gene lost 8 bases, with 15 bases spanning the gap. The CDR3 is made up of 13 amino acids. Germline V gives CDR1 MDHEN, CDR2 SYDVKM.

This sequence joins TRBV4-1 and TRBJ2-1, with 11 bases identical to TRBD2. There are 16 residues in the CDR3. V was clipped by 6 bases and J by 3 bases; unmatched bases: 7. Germline values: CDR1 MGHRA, CDR2 YSYEKL. This CDR3 is CASSRITSGSYNEQFF. Here the CDR3 DNA reads TGCGCCAGCAGTCGCATAACTAGCGGGAGCTACAATGAGCAGTTCTTC.

CDR3 loop: CATSRGTGYYEQYF. The CDR3 bases are TGTGCCACCAGCAGGGGGACAGGATACTACGAGCAGTACTTC. V usage is TRBV15 and J usage is TRBJ2-7; 8 positions agree with TRBD1. The germline V gene encodes CDR1 LNHNV and CDR2 YYDKDF (reference sequence). The CDR3 consists of 14 residues. With 3 bases clipped from V and 3 bases from J, the junction kept 4 bases outside the gene matches. Combining the CDR3 with reference TRBV15 and TRBJ2-7 gives the whole variable domain DAMVIQNPRYQVTQFGKPVTLSCSQTLNHNVMYWYQQKSSQAPKLLFHYYDKDFNNEADTPDNFQSRRPNTSFCFLDIRSPGLGDTAMYLCATSRGTGYYEQYFGPGTRLTVT.

The chain links TRBV11-2 to TRBJ2-5; D gene uncertain. The V end was cut by 1 base, the J end by 2 bases, with 5 bases between. The CDR3 sequence is 13 residues long. Germline assignment: CDR1 SGHAT and CDR2 FQNNGV. Here the CDR3 reads CASSLGSQETQYF. The CDR3 DNA is TGTGCCAGCAGCTTAGGTAGTCAAGAGACCCAGTACTTC. The whole variable domain, remainder taken from reference TRBV11-2 and TRBJ2-5, is EAGVAQSPRYKIIEKRQSVAFWCNPISGHATLYWYQQILGQGPKLLIQFQNNGVVDDSQLPKDRFSAERLKGVDSTLKIQPAKLEDSAVYLCASSLGSQETQYFGPGTRLLVL.

This sequence joins TRBV7-3 and TRBJ2-7; 11 bases match TRBD2. The junction had 1 base not matched to a gene; V was cut back by 3 bases and J by 3 bases. The V gene's germline CDR1 is SGHTA and CDR2 FQGTGA. This CDR3 is built from 14 residues. This CDR3 reads CASSLTSGDYEQYF. The CDR3 nucleotides read TGTGCCAGCAGCTTGACTAGCGGGGACTACGAGCAGTACTTC.

This clone was seen just once. The gene calls are TRBV5-6 and TRBJ1-2, with TRBD1 as a possible D gene (5 bases). CDR3 size: 13 residues. Germline CDR1 SGHDT, CDR2 YYEEEE. Trimming shortened V by 4 bases and J by 8 bases, and 15 bases separated the two germline ends. CDR3 DNA: TGTGCCAGCAGCCAGACAGTCGTCGGGGGCTACACCTTC. This codes for CASSQTVVGGYTF.